The entry that follows covers one T cell receptor beta chain sequence. It has no known antigen specificity. The record has no base qualities; no much larger clone is one base away. Participants in the prospective study were aged roughly 18 to 100 years, lived in about two dozen United States geographic areas, and enrolled through a virtual design. To assign participants to cohorts, the prospective study relied on clinical history that participants themselves reported in a screening survey and a study questionnaire. In the prospective study, mobile phlebotomists collected whole blood, serum and a nasopharyngeal or oropharyngeal swab from each participant. Over an approximately two-month period, participants in the prospective study had the option of providing additional blood draws and questionnaires. Blood samples from the prospective study were shipped frozen or at room temperature prior to DNA extraction.

TCRbeta CDR3 regions were amplified from genomic DNA using the immunoSEQ Assay, a bias-controlled multiplex PCR. On the study's bioinformatics: The number of nucleated cells in each sample was estimated from the amplification of reference gene primers within the assay. To quantify the absolute abundance of each unique TCRbeta CDR3 rearrangement, sequence reads were collapsed and filtered. For each sample, productive Simpson clonality was calculated as the square root of Simpson's diversity index over productive rearrangements. TCRdb retrieved this table from immuneACCESS and kept in-frame rearrangements only. Not all clones are present; in checked studies, unresolved V genes account for under half, and no reason is known for the remainder. D and trimming come from the DNA, and the V and J calls and clone size come from that table. Present in this sample are fewer than 250,000 clones, under 80% of which were seen just once. The ten largest clonotypes hold about a sixth of the sample.

These data belong to a study of blood T cell repertoires in COVID-19 (dated by TCRdb to about 2020). As for the study more broadly: The collaborator samples originated in the United States, Italy and Spain and spanned the acute and convalescent phases of COVID-19. A freely available public database, intended as a resource for researchers studying the immune response to SARS-CoV-2, is where the repertoires were released. The prospective study material was composed of cDNA or gDNA derived from T cells, B-cell-depleted T cells, or PBMCs. The sample metadata nearly always contained a de-identified subject ID, COVID-19 status, age in years and sex. The samples were drawn from two sources: the first 160 participants of the ongoing ImmuneRACE study, and 950 to 1,500 subjects contributed by 6 global collaborators. Where available, HLA class I and class II types were taken from metadata supplied by the sample provider and were not determined by assay-based typing. The dataset comprised deeply sampled blood TCRbeta repertoires from subjects exposed to, actively infected with, or recovered from COVID-19.

Study-wide conclusions, independent of this receptor: The quantity of clinical and demographic metadata differed by source and by participant and was supplied without curation.

The TCR sequence derives from a woman between 45 and 60 years old with acute COVID-19. Material for sequencing was PBMCs or T cells enriched from blood (not recorded which).

The base sequence is TGTGCCAGCAGCCAAAGCGGGGGCAATGAGCAGTTCTTC. It specifies CASSQSGGNEQFF. Recombination linked TRBV7-9 to TRBJ2-1; 8 of the junction bases match TRBD2. CDR1 and CDR2, per the germline V gene (reference sequence), are SEHNR and FQNEAQ. Trimming takes 5 bases off V and 6 bases off J; junction bases not matched to a gene: 3. The CDR3, cysteine through phenylalanine, is 13 amino acids long. Only the CDR3 portion is preserved as DNA: 39 bases, with reading frame beginning at the first base.